This T cell receptor (beta chain) was recovered during a study of blood T cells in healthy people across ages. Study results and caveats: Age brought a roughly linear fall in TCR beta diversity measured per million T cells.

As to this clonotype: Its target is not known. At one end, the junction sequence differs from germline, possibly due to a read error.

Whenever a sample was processed, at least 6.5 million PBMCs were isolated. The CDR3 runs 15 residues. Primed by a sample-barcoded 5' primer and a J-beta primer mix, a second PCR proceeded for about 6 to 11 cycles. A single record per CDR3 protein comes from TCRdb applying MiXCR to the 5' RACE reads. The sample carries 1.5 million to 2 million distinct CDR3 sequences, approximately 30% recorded once. The TCR sequence derives from a woman aged 25 to 39 in good health. The sequencing input was blood. The rearrangement uses TRBV12-3 or TRBV12-4 and TRBJ2-4; D is possibly TRBD1 or TRBD2 (5 bases each). CDR3 residues: CAGSLALQTEGIQYF. Written as DNA, the CDR3 is TGTGCCGGCAGTTTAGCGCTTCAGACAGAAGGCATTCAGTACTTC.